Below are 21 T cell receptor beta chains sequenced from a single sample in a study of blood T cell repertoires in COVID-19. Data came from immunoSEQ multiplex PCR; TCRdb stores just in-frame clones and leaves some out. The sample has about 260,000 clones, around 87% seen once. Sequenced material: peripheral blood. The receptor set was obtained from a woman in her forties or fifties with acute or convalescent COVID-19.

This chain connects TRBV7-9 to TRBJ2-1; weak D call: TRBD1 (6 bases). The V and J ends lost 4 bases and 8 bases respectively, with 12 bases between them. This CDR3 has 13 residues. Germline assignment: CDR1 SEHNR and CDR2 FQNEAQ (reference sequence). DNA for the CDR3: TGTGCCAGCAGCTCGTCGGACAGCCATGAGCAGTTCTTC. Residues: CASSSSDSHEQFF.

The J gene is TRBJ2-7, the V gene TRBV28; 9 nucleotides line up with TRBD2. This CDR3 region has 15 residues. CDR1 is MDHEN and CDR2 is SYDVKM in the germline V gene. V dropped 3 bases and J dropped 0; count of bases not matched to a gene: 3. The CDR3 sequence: CASSLGLANSYEQYF. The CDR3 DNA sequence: TGTGCCAGCAGTTTGGGACTAGCTAACTCCTACGAGCAGTACTTC.

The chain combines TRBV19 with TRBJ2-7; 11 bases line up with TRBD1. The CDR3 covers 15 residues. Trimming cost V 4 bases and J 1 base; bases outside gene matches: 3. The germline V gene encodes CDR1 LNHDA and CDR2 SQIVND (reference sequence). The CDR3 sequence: CASSTGTGGSYEQYF. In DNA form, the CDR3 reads TGTGCCAGTAGTACCGGGACAGGGGGTTCCTACGAGCAGTACTTC.

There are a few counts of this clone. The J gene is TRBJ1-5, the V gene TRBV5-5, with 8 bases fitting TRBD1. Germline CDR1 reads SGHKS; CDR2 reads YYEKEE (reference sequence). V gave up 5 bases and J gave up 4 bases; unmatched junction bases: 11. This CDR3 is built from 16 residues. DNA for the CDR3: TGTGCCAGCAGGTTCACAGGGGGGGAGGTTAATCAGCCCCAGCATTTT. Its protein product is CASRFTGGEVNQPQHF.

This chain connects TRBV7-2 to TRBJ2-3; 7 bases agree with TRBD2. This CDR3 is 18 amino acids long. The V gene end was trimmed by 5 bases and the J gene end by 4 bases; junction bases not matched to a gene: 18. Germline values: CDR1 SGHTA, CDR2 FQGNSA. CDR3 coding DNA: TGTGCCAGCAGCCTAAACCCTAGCACTAGCGATTACGCAGATACGCAGTATTTT. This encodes CASSLNPSTSDYADTQYF.

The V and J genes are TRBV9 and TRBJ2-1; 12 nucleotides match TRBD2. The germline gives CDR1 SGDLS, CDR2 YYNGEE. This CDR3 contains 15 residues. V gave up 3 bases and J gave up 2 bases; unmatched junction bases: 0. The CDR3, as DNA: TGTGCCAGCAGCGCTAGCGGGAGGGCCTACAATGAGCAGTTCTTC. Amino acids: CASSASGRAYNEQFF.

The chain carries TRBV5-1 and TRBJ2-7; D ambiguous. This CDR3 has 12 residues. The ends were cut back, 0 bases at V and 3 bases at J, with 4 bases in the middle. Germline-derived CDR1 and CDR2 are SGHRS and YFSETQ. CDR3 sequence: CASSLVRYEQYF. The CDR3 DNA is TGCGCCAGCAGCTTGGTTCGCTACGAGCAGTACTTC.

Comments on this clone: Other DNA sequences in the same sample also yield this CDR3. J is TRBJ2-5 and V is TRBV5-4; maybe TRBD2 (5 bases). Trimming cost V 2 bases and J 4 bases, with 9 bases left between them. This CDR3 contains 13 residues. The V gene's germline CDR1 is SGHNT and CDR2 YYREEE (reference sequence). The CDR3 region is CASSFRGTETQYF. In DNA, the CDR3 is TGTGCCAGCAGCTTCCGGGGAACAGAGACCCAGTACTTC. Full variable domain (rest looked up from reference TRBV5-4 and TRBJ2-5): ETGVTQSPTHLIKTRGQQVTLRCSSQSGHNTVSWYQQALGQGPQFIFQYYREEENGRGNFPPRFSGLQFPNYSSELNVNALELDDSALYLCASSFRGTETQYFGPGTRLLVL.

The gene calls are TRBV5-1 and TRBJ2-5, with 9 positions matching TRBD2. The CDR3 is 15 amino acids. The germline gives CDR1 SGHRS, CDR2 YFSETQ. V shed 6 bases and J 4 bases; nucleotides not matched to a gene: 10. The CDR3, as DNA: TGCGCCAGCAACCTGGGCGGGAGGGCCGGAGAGACCCAGTACTTC. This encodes CASNLGGRAGETQYF. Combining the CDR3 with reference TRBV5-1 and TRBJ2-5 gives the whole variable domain KAGVTQTPRYLIKTRGQQVTLSCSPISGHRSVSWYQQTPGQGLQFLFEYFSETQRNKGNFPGRFSGRQFSNSRSEMNVSTLELGDSALYLCASNLGGRAGETQYFGPGTRLLVL.

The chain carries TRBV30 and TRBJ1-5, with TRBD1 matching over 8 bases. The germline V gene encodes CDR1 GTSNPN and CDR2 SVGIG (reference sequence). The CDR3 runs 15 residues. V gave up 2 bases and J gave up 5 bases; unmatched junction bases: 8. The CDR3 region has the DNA TGTGCCTGGAGTTTACAGGGGGACCCGGATCAGCCCCAGCATTTT. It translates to CAWSLQGDPDQPQHF. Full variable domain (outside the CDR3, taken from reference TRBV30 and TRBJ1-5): SQTIHQWPATLVQPVGSPLSLECTVEGTSNPNLYWYRQAAGRGLQLLFYSVGIGQISSEVPQNLSASRPQDRQFILSSKKLLLSDSGFYLCAWSLQGDPDQPQHFGDGTRLSIL.

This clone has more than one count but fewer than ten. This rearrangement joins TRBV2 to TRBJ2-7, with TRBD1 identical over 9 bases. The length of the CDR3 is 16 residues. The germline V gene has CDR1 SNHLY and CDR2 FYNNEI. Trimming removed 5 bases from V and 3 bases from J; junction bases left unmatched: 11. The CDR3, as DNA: TGTGCCAGCAGTTCCAAGCCGGGACAGGGAGGCTACGAGCAGTACTTC. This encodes CASSSKPGQGGYEQYF.

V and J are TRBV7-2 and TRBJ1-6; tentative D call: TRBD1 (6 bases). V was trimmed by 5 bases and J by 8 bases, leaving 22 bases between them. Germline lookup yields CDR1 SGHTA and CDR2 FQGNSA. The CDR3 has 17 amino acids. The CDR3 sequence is CASSVVGTPQADSPLHF. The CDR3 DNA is TGTGCCAGCAGCGTAGTCGGGACACCTCAAGCGGATTCACCCCTCCACTTT.

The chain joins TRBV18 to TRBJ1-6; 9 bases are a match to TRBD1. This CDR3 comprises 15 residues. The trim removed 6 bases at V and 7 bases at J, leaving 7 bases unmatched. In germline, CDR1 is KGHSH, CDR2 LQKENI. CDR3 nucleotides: TGTGCCAGCTCCCGAATGACAGGGGGGAATTCACCCCTCCACTTT. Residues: CASSRMTGGNSPLHF.

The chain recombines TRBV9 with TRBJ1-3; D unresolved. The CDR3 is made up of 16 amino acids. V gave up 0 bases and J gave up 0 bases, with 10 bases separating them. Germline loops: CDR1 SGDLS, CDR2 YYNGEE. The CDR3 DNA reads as TGTGCCAGCAGCGTAGGTGGCGGGCCCTCTGGAAACACCATATATTTT. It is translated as CASSVGGGPSGNTIYF.

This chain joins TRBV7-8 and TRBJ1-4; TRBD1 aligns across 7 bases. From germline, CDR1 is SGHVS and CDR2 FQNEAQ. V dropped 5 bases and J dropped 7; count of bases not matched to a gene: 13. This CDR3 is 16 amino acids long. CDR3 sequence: CASSLGTAGRGEKLFF. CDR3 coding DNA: TGTGCCAGCAGCCTCGGGACAGCCGGGCGGGGTGAAAAACTGTTTTTT.

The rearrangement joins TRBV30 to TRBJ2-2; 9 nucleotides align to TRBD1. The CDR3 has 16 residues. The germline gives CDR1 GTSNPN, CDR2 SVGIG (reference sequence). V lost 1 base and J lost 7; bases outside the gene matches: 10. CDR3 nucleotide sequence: TGTGCCTGGAGTGATTTAAGGACAGGGGCAATCGGGGAGCTGTTTTTT. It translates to CAWSDLRTGAIGELFF.

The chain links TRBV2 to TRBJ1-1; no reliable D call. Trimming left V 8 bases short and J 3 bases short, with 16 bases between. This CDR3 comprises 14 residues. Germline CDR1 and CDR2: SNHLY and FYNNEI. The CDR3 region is CASLTPGWDTEAFF. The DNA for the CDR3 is TGTGCCAGCCTGACACCCGGTTGGGACACTGAAGCTTTCTTT.

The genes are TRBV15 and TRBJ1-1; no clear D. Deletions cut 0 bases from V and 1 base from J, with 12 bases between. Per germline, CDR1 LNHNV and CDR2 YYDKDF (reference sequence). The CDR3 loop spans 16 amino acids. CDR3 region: CATSRDSILRNTEAFF. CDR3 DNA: TGTGCCACCAGCAGAGATAGTATTTTGAGGAACACTGAAGCTTTCTTT.

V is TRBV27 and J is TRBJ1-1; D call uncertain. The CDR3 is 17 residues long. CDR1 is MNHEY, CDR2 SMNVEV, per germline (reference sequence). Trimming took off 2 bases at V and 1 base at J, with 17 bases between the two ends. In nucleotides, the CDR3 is TGTGCCAGCAGTTTACTCTTTCCTCCTCGGGGGAACACTGAAGCTTTCTTT. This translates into CASSLLFPPRGNTEAFF.

CDR3 sequence (DNA): TGTGCCAGCTCACCAGCTAGCGGAAGTACAGATACGCAGTATTTT. Amino acid sequence: CASSPASGSTDTQYF. The rearrangement links TRBV18 to TRBJ2-3; TRBD2 agrees at 7 bases. Losses at the gene ends were 2 bases for V and 3 bases for J; bases not matched to a gene: 5. This CDR3 comprises 15 residues. Germline loops: CDR1 KGHSH, CDR2 LQKENI.

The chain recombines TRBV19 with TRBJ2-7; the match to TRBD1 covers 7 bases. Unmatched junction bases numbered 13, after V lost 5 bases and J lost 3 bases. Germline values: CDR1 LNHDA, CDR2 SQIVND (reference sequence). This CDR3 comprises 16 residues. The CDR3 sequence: CASSPWTGPILYEQYF. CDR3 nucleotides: TGTGCCAGTAGTCCGTGGACAGGCCCGATTCTCTACGAGCAGTACTTC.